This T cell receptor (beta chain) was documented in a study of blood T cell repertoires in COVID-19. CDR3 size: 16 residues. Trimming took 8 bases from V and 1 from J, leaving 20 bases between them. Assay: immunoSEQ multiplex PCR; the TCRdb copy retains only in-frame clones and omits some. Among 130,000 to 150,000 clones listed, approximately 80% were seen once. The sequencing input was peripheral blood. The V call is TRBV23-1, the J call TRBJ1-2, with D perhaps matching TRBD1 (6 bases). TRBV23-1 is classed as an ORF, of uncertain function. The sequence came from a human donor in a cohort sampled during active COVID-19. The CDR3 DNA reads TGCGCCAGCCCCCTGCCCGGGACACACTATAACTATGGCTACACCTTC. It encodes CASPLPGTHYNYGYTF.